This passage covers 6 T cell receptor beta chains from one sample sequenced in a study of metastatic and nonmetastatic thyroid tumors. TCRdb re-called clones via MiXCR from the PCR reads. The table has approximately 24,000 clones, 14% to 15% seen once. Patients had received no treatment of any kind before thyroid surgery. Sequencing used blood. Receptors were obtained from a female donor with papillary thyroid cancer or a benign thyroid nodule (not recorded which). Some clones in this sample may be carry-over from other donors' samples.

This clone occurred many times. The rearrangement uses TRBV9 and TRBJ2-2, with a tentative D call TRBD1 (6 bases). The CDR3 runs to 20 residues. Germline CDR1 SGDLS, CDR2 YYNGEE. Trimming removed 3 bases from V and 0 bases from J, with 24 bases in between. The CDR3 nucleotides are TGTGCCAGCAGCGGGTCAACAGGGTCAGCAAAGTTTACGAACACCGGGGAGCTGTTTTTT. Its protein is CASSGSTGSAKFTNTGELFF.

CDR3 protein: CASSQVWRTEAFF. CDR3 nucleotide sequence: TGTGCCAGCAGCCAAGTTTGGCGGACTGAAGCTTTCTTT. V usage is TRBV3-1 and J usage is TRBJ1-1; D is ambiguous. Germline assignment: CDR1 LGHDT and CDR2 YNNKEL (reference sequence). The ends were cut back, 1 base at V and 5 bases at J, with 8 bases in the middle. The CDR3 length is 13 residues. Supplemented by reference TRBV3-1 and TRBJ1-1, the full variable domain reads DTAVSQTPKYLVTQMGNDKSIKCEQNLGHDTMYWYKQDSKKFLKIMFSYNNKELIINETVPNRFSPKSPDKAHLNLHINSLELGDSAVYFCASSQVWRTEAFFGQGTRLTVV.

This clone was seen repeatedly, ten times or more. The chain uses TRBV20-1 and TRBJ1-1, with D maybe TRBD1 (5 bases). Per the germline V gene, CDR1 is DFQATT and CDR2 is SNEGSKA (reference sequence). Trimming cost V 0 bases and J 5 bases, with 13 bases left between them. There are 14 residues in the CDR3. CDR3 amino acids: CSARDGQGKTEAFF. DNA for the CDR3: TGCAGTGCTAGAGACGGGCAGGGAAAAACTGAAGCTTTCTTT.

This clone was detected ten times or more. V is TRBV29-1 and J is TRBJ1-2, with D perhaps TRBD1 (5 bases). From germline, CDR1 is SQVTM and CDR2 ANQGSEA. CDR3 length: 15 residues. V dropped 0 bases and J dropped 2 bases, with 13 bases sitting between them. The CDR3 here is CSVEDLGTVNYGYTF. The CDR3 bases are TGCAGCGTTGAAGATTTAGGGACCGTGAACTATGGCTACACCTTC.

This clone was found a few times. The germline gene is not matched at one end of the junction; a read error may be the cause. The gene calls are TRBV6-2 or TRBV6-3 and TRBJ2-3; perhaps TRBD2 as D (6 bases). Germline V gene lookup returns CDR1 MNHEY and CDR2 SVGEGT. The CDR3 spans 14 residues. CDR3 bases: TGTGCCAGCAGTGCGGGAATAGACACAGATACTCAGTATTTT. Protein sequence: CASSAGIDTDTQYF.

Many counts were recorded for this clone. The chain recombines TRBV28 with TRBJ2-2, with 9 bases fitting TRBD1. V was pared by 5 bases and J by 1 base, with 5 bases of the junction left unmatched. The CDR3 extends over 16 amino acids. CDR1 is MDHEN, CDR2 SYDVKM, per germline. The CDR3 sequence is CASSPWDRENTGELFF. CDR3 coding DNA: TGTGCCAGCAGTCCGTGGGACAGGGAGAACACCGGGGAGCTGTTTTTT. Supplemented by reference TRBV28 and TRBJ2-2, the full variable domain reads DVKVTQSSRYLVKRTGEKVFLECVQDMDHENMFWYRQDPGLGLRLIYFSYDVKMKEKGDIPEGYSVSREKKERFSLILESASTNQTSMYLCASSPWDRENTGELFFGEGSRLTVL.